The 25 T cell receptor beta chains reported below all come from one sample, sequenced in a study of blood T cell repertoires in COVID-19. TCRdb keeps only in-frame clones here, not all; method: immunoSEQ multiplex PCR. Counted here are approximately 220,000 clones, 80% to 85% occurring once; the ten biggest clones make up 5.1%. Sequencing used peripheral blood. The receptors here all came from a woman aged 55-70 years who had recovered from COVID-19.

This clone was picked up a small number of times. The chain joins TRBV5-1 to TRBJ1-5; 8 positions agree with TRBD1. From germline, CDR1 is SGHRS and CDR2 YFSETQ. The CDR3 runs 13 residues. The V segment lost 4 bases and the J segment 7 bases; nucleotides outside the gene matches: 4. CDR3 sequence (DNA): TGCGCCAGCAGCGACAGGGGAGACCAGCCCCAGCATTTT. Translated: CASSDRGDQPQHF.

The chain uses TRBV7-2 and TRBJ2-5; 10 nucleotides agree with TRBD1. Germline lookup yields CDR1 SGHTA and CDR2 FQGNSA. Trimming removed 5 bases from V and 7 bases from J; junction bases left unmatched: 7. CDR3 length: 14 residues. The DNA of the CDR3 is TGTGCCAGCAGCCGGGACAGGGGTATTGGGACCCAGTACTTC. Its protein is CASSRDRGIGTQYF.

The CDR3 region is CASSAGIQGADGNTIYF. The CDR3 coding sequence is TGTGCCAGCAGCGCGGGAATACAGGGGGCGGATGGAAACACCATATATTTT. The chain has TRBV9 and TRBJ1-3; 9 positions match TRBD1. The germline V gene has CDR1 SGDLS and CDR2 YYNGEE. The CDR3 is 17 residues long. The V and J ends lost 3 bases and 3 bases, in that order; junction bases with no gene match: 10.

The rearrangement uses TRBV18 and TRBJ1-2, with a possible D match to TRBD1 (6 bases). V was shortened by 2 bases and J by 2 bases, with 12 bases between the two germline ends. This CDR3 spans 15 amino acids. Germline lookup yields CDR1 KGHSH and CDR2 LQKENI. In nucleotides, the CDR3 is TGTGCCAGCTCACCAAATGGGCAGGGGAACTATGGCTACACCTTC. Translated, it gives CASSPNGQGNYGYTF.

The chain carries TRBV5-5 and TRBJ1-2, with 7 bases identical to TRBD1. The ends lost 2 bases at V and 8 bases at J; junction bases unmatched: 12. Germline lookup yields CDR1 SGHKS and CDR2 YYEKEE (reference sequence). The CDR3 sequence is 15 residues long. The CDR3: CASSLQGQVHSGYTF. In DNA form, the CDR3 reads TGTGCCAGCAGCTTACAAGGACAGGTACATAGCGGCTACACCTTC.

The chain employs TRBV30 and TRBJ1-6; D gene unclear. The germline V gene encodes CDR1 GTSNPN and CDR2 SVGIG (reference sequence). V gave up 4 bases and J gave up 5 bases, with 9 bases separating them. The CDR3 is 13 residues long. In DNA form, the CDR3 reads TGTGCCTGGACTTCCGCAGATAATTCACCCCTCCACTTT. Amino acid sequence: CAWTSADNSPLHF.

This clone was recorded a few times. This sequence joins TRBV27 and TRBJ2-1, with 9 bases identical to TRBD1. The V segment lost 6 bases and the J segment 2 bases; nucleotides outside the gene matches: 2. The CDR3 length is 14 residues. Germline assignment: CDR1 MNHEY and CDR2 SMNVEV (reference sequence). This CDR3 is CASSTGGPYNEQFF. The DNA of the CDR3 is TGTGCCAGCAGCACAGGGGGCCCCTACAATGAGCAGTTCTTC.

The chain combines TRBV6-4 with TRBJ1-1; D unclear. V lost 4 bases and J 4 bases, leaving 7 bases between the germline ends. The CDR3 length is 12 residues. The germline V gene encodes CDR1 MRHNA and CDR2 SNTAGT. The CDR3 here is CASSGPGTEAFF. DNA for the CDR3: TGTGCCAGCAGTGGCCCGGGCACTGAAGCTTTCTTT.

The chain joins TRBV7-3 to TRBJ2-2; the D gene is possibly TRBD1 (6 bases). The germline V gene encodes CDR1 SGHTA and CDR2 FQGTGA. V was clipped by 5 bases and J by 4 bases, with 14 bases between them. This CDR3 spans 15 amino acids. The CDR3 sequence: CASSLSQGPTGELFF. Here the CDR3 DNA reads TGTGCCAGCAGCCTATCACAGGGACCCACCGGGGAGCTGTTTTTT. Together with reference TRBV7-3 and TRBJ2-2, the CDR3 gives the full variable domain: GAGVSQTPSNKVTEKGKYVELRCDPISGHTALYWYRQSLGQGPEFLIYFQGTGAADDSGLPNDRFFAVRPEGSVSTLKIQRTERGDSAVYLCASSLSQGPTGELFFGEGSRLTVL.

V and J are TRBV6-5 and TRBJ2-5; 10 nucleotides align to TRBD2. J lost 5 bases, V lost 0 bases, and 3 bases had no gene match. Per the germline V gene, CDR1 is MNHEY and CDR2 is SVGAGI. CDR3 length: 15 amino acids. This CDR3 is CASSYSLSGGETQYF. CDR3 bases: TGTGCCAGCAGTTACTCCCTTAGCGGGGGGGAGACCCAGTACTTC.

The J gene is TRBJ1-2, the V gene TRBV5-4, with 7 bases matching TRBD1. Germline V lookup: CDR1 SGHNT, CDR2 YYREEE (reference sequence). With 2 bases clipped from V and 4 bases from J, the junction kept 2 bases outside the gene matches. The CDR3 runs 13 residues. Written as DNA, the CDR3 is TGTGCCAGCAGCTTACAGGGGTTCTATGGCTACACCTTC. This sequence encodes CASSLQGFYGYTF. Full variable domain (remainder filled in from reference TRBV5-4 and TRBJ1-2): ETGVTQSPTHLIKTRGQQVTLRCSSQSGHNTVSWYQQALGQGPQFIFQYYREEENGRGNFPPRFSGLQFPNYSSELNVNALELDDSALYLCASSLQGFYGYTFGSGTRLTVV.

V is TRBV9 and J is TRBJ1-3; D unclear. CDR1 is SGDLS and CDR2 is YYNGEE in the germline V gene. The length of the CDR3 is 14 residues. V lost 7 bases and J lost 0, with 11 bases in between. CDR3: CASSLVYSGNTIYF. The DNA of the CDR3 is TGTGCCAGCTCCCTTGTGTACTCTGGAAACACCATATATTTT.

The J gene is TRBJ1-4, the V gene TRBV25-1, with 9 nucleotides matching TRBD1. The V gene end was trimmed by 4 bases and the J gene end by 7 bases; junction bases not matched to a gene: 7. This CDR3 is built from 15 residues. The germline CDR1 and CDR2 sequences are MGHDK and SYGVNS. The CDR3 protein is CASSAFTGGAEKLFF. DNA for the CDR3: TGTGCCAGCAGTGCCTTTACAGGGGGCGCTGAAAAACTGTTTTTT. Full variable domain (outside the CDR3, taken from reference TRBV25-1 and TRBJ1-4): EADIYQTPRYLVIGTGKKITLECSQTMGHDKMYWYQQDPGMELHLIHYSYGVNSTEKGDLSSESTVSRIRTEHFPLTLESARPSHTSQYLCASSAFTGGAEKLFFGSGTQLSVL.

This chain links TRBV24-1 with TRBJ2-1, with 9 bases lining up with TRBD1. With V trimmed by 1 base and J by 2 bases, 2 bases remained unmatched. The CDR3 sequence is 16 residues long. Germline V lookup: CDR1 KGHDR, CDR2 SFDVKD. CDR3 in amino acids: CATSDFGDRAYNEQFF. In nucleotides, the CDR3 is TGTGCCACCAGTGATTTTGGGGACAGGGCCTACAATGAGCAGTTCTTC.

In its sample, this clone was seen a few times. The genes are TRBV5-4 and TRBJ2-1; TRBD2 agrees at 9 bases. Looked up from germline, CDR1 is SGHNT and CDR2 is YYREEE (reference sequence). Trimming took 4 bases from V and 3 from J; bases not matched to a gene: 8. The CDR3 is 16 amino acids. The CDR3 region has the DNA TGTGCCAGCAGCCCCGAGGGGCGGGGGGGCTACAATGAGCAGTTCTTC. Encoded protein: CASSPEGRGGYNEQFF.

The V gene is TRBV19, the J gene TRBJ1-4; D gene uncertain. Trimming left V 3 bases short and J 3 bases short, with 8 bases between. Germline V CDR1 and CDR2: LNHDA, SQIVND (reference sequence). This CDR3 is 14 amino acids long. The chain's CDR3 is CASSIIVSNEKLFF. CDR3 sequence (DNA): TGTGCCAGTAGTATTATAGTCTCTAATGAAAAACTGTTTTTT.

This chain links TRBV7-9 with TRBJ2-2; 9 bases align to TRBD1. The CDR3 sequence is 16 residues long. CDR1 SEHNR and CDR2 FQNEAQ come from the germline V gene (reference sequence). J lost 6 bases, V lost 5 bases, and 10 bases had no gene match. The CDR3 spells CASSEGTGLVAGELFF. The CDR3 DNA reads TGTGCCAGCAGCGAGGGGACAGGGCTAGTCGCCGGGGAGCTGTTTTTT.

This CDR3 is CATSRVLQGSYNEQFF. CDR3 coding DNA: TGTGCCACCAGCAGAGTTTTGCAGGGCTCCTACAATGAGCAGTTCTTC. The genes are TRBV15 and TRBJ2-1; D may be TRBD1 (5 bases). V dropped 1 base and J dropped 0 bases, with 10 bases sitting between them. The germline V gene has CDR1 LNHNV and CDR2 YYDKDF (reference sequence). The CDR3 runs 16 residues.

CDR3 residues: CASRDARGYEQYF. The CDR3 DNA sequence: TGTGCCAGCAGAGACGCGAGAGGATACGAGCAGTACTTC. The chain uses TRBV6-6 and TRBJ2-7; D is uncertain. Germline lookup yields CDR1 MNHNY and CDR2 SVGAGI (reference sequence). This CDR3 has 13 amino acids. The V gene lost 6 bases and the J gene lost 4 bases, with 13 bases spanning the gap.

The rearrangement links TRBV7-9 to TRBJ1-1; D might be TRBD1 (5 bases). Germline assignment: CDR1 SEHNR and CDR2 FQNEAQ (reference sequence). Trimming removed 5 bases at V and 6 bases at J, with 25 bases between. CDR3 length: 17 residues. CDR3 sequence (DNA): TGTGCCAGCAGCCGGCCGACGGGGGTGGACCGGGATCCTGAAGCTTTCTTT. Translated: CASSRPTGVDRDPEAFF.

The chain is built from TRBV15 and TRBJ2-7; TRBD1 aligns across 7 bases. The CDR3 consists of 14 residues. With V trimmed by 1 base and J by 5 bases, 5 bases remained unmatched. Germline V gene data show CDR1 as LNHNV and CDR2 as YYDKDF (reference sequence). The CDR3 is CATSRVTGQDEQYF. The CDR3, as DNA: TGTGCCACCAGCAGAGTGACAGGGCAGGACGAGCAGTACTTC. Based on the CDR3 plus reference TRBV15 and TRBJ2-7, the full variable domain is DAMVIQNPRYQVTQFGKPVTLSCSQTLNHNVMYWYQQKSSQAPKLLFHYYDKDFNNEADTPDNFQSRRPNTSFCFLDIRSPGLGDTAMYLCATSRVTGQDEQYFGPGTRLTVT.

The rearrangement joins TRBV19 to TRBJ2-5; no reliable D call. Trimming removed 3 bases at V and 2 bases at J, with 7 bases between. Looked up from germline, CDR1 is LNHDA and CDR2 is SQIVND (reference sequence). The CDR3 totals 13 residues. CDR3 coding DNA: TGTGCCAGTAGTATCCCCAGTCAAGAGACCCAGTACTTC. Residues: CASSIPSQETQYF.

Sample share makes this clone medium-sized (0.01 to 0.1%). The V gene is TRBV5-4, the J gene TRBJ2-7; possibly TRBD1 for D (6 bases). Germline CDR1 and CDR2: SGHNT and YYREEE (reference sequence). The V gene lost 3 bases and the J gene lost 3 bases, with 13 bases spanning the gap. The CDR3 extends over 14 amino acids. For the CDR3, the DNA is TGTGCCAGCAGCTCGCCGGGACACCTCTACGAGCAGTACTTC. Residues: CASSSPGHLYEQYF.

The chain combines TRBV5-5 with TRBJ1-2; D perhaps matches TRBD1 (5 bases). This CDR3 has 16 amino acids. Trimming took off 4 bases at V and 4 bases at J, with 20 bases between the two ends. The germline gives CDR1 SGHKS, CDR2 YYEKEE (reference sequence). CDR3 residues: CASSAGGGGEVYGYTF. The CDR3 DNA reads TGTGCCAGCAGCGCGGGAGGCGGGGGGGAAGTCTATGGCTACACCTTC.

V and J are TRBV14 and TRBJ2-3, with TRBD2 identical over 12 bases. V lost 0 bases and J lost 6; bases outside the gene matches: 10. The CDR3 extends over 18 amino acids. Per the germline V gene, CDR1 is SGHDN and CDR2 is FVKESK. DNA for the CDR3: TGTGCCAGCAGCCAAGATAAACTAGCGGGGGGCCCAGGGGATACGCAGTATTTT. Its protein is CASSQDKLAGGPGDTQYF.